This paragraph reports one T cell receptor (beta chain). This entry is derived from a study of T cells after somatic rescue of genetic block. Profiling relied on immunoSEQ multiplex PCR, and the TCRdb table lists in-frame clones only, not all of them. Of tens of thousands of clones listed, roughly 96% are singletons. Trimming removed 5 bases from V and 0 bases from J, with 17 bases in between. The CDR3 runs 18 residues. CDR1 and CDR2 from the germline V gene are SGHVS and FQNEAQ. This receptor was obtained from a child younger than two. The chain is built from TRBV7-8 and TRBJ2-6, with D possibly matching TRBD1 (6 bases). The sample comprised peripheral blood mononuclear cells (PBMCs). CDR3 coding DNA: TGTGCCAGCAGCATAACCTCACAGGGACCCTCTGGGGCCAACGTCCTGACTTTC. This encodes CASSITSQGPSGANVLTF. Full variable domain (missing parts from reference TRBV7-8 and TRBJ2-6): GAGVSQSPRYKVAKRGQDVALRCDPISGHVSLFWYQQALGQGPEFLTYFQNEAQLDKSGLPSDRFFAERPEGSVSTLKIQRTQQEDSAVYLCASSITSQGPSGANVLTFGAGSRLTVL.